What follows describes a single T cell receptor beta chain. These data belong to a study of T cell changes during pregnancy in multiple sclerosis. The length of the CDR3 is 19 residues. V lost 4 bases and J lost 3; bases outside the gene matches: 17. Looked up from germline, CDR1 is MNHEY and CDR2 is SMNVEV (reference sequence). Here immunoSEQ multiplex PCR was the method, and the copy in TCRdb shows in-frame clones only, minus some. Of 95,000 to 100,000 clones in the sample, more than 90% were seen once. The chain is built from TRBV27 and TRBJ2-7, with TRBD1 matching 11 bases. The TCR originated in a female donor with multiple sclerosis, enrolled in a pregnancy study. Sequenced material: peripheral blood, taken in the second trimester of pregnancy. The CDR3 nucleotides are TGTGCCAGCAGTTCCTCGAAGGGACAGGGGGTTGCGTTTTTCTACGAGCAGTACTTC. Its protein is CASSSSKGQGVAFFYEQYF.